This T cell receptor beta chain was obtained from a study of T-cell reconstitution after alpha-beta-depleted transplantation in children. Whole-study findings and limits: T-cell numbers and diversity, one year after transplant, stemmed largely from T cells that were newly produced. Expanded clones from the graft, numbering several hundred, reportedly supplied alpha-beta T cells about two months after transplant.

Germline V lookup: CDR1 SQVTM, CDR2 ANQGSEA. This CDR3 is built from 15 residues. Trimming cost V 5 bases and J 2 bases; bases outside gene matches: 6. This clonotype was found many times. What it recognizes is unknown. Preparing the TCRbeta library involved the use of unique molecular identifiers. TCRdb recomputed calls from the PCR reads with MiXCR, one row per CDR3 protein. The sample holds about 470,000 distinct CDR3 sequences, 43% seen once. This sequence was found in a girl aged 2 to 10 with aplastic anemia, due to receive a stem cell transplant. This rearrangement joins TRBV29-1 to TRBJ2-3, with TRBD2 matching 11 bases. The material was PBMCs, obtained before TCRalphabeta/CD19-depleted stem cell transplant. The CDR3 coding sequence is TGCAGCGTTCATCTAGCGGGAGGCCACACAGATACGCAGTATTTT. Translated: CSVHLAGGHTDTQYF.